Each of the 15 T cell receptor beta chains below was sequenced from the same sample in a study of T cells expressing NK-cell markers. For each CDR3 protein, TCRdb gives one entry from its re-call of the 5' RACE reads, without DNA. In all, the sample yields fewer than 550,000 distinct CDR3 sequences. The sample comprised blood T cells: a sorted CD56 or NKG2C T cell subset, CD4+ or CD8+ T cells, or bulk PBMC T cells (not recorded which). The receptor set was obtained from a woman in her fifties or sixties in good health.

The chain carries TRBV28 and TRBJ1-1; the TCRdb D gene call, TRBD1, has no DNA to confirm it. The CDR3 runs to 12 residues. Germline CDR1 is MDHEN and CDR2 is SYDVKM. CDR3 sequence: CASLGGLFEAFF.

This chain joins TRBV10-3 and TRBJ2-1; TCRdb calls TRBD1, which cannot be checked without DNA. The CDR3 runs 14 residues. The V gene's germline CDR1 is ENHRY and CDR2 SYGVKD. CDR3: CAIGTGGPPNEQFF.

This chain uses TRBV5-1 with TRBJ2-2. In germline, CDR1 is SGHRS, CDR2 YFSETQ. The CDR3 sequence is 14 residues long. The CDR3 loop is CASSLLGNTGELFF.

J is TRBJ2-2 and V is TRBV2; the TRBD2 assignment by TCRdb is unverifiable without DNA. Germline lookup yields CDR1 SNHLY and CDR2 FYNNEI. This CDR3 contains 13 residues. The CDR3 sequence is CASSAEVAGELFF.

The chain recombines TRBV11-2 with TRBJ1-1; TCRdb's D call, TRBD1, is unchecked because there is no DNA. Germline-derived CDR1 and CDR2 are SGHAT and FQNNGV. The CDR3 is 15 amino acids. CDR3: CASSLGMGQGAGAFF.

This chain connects TRBV7-3 to TRBJ2-1. The CDR3 extends over 15 amino acids. Germline values: CDR1 SGHTA, CDR2 FQGTGA. CDR3 sequence reads: CASSASGSSYNEQFF. The complete variable domain, with remaining parts taken from reference TRBV7-3 and TRBJ2-1, reads GAGVSQTPSNKVTEKGKYVELRCDPISGHTALYWYRQSLGQGPEFLIYFQGTGAADDSGLPNDRFFAVRPEGSVSTLKIQRTERGDSAVYLCASSASGSSYNEQFFGPGTRLTVL.

The chain joins TRBV20-1 to TRBJ2-1; TCRdb's D gene call, TRBD1, goes unchecked for lack of DNA. The CDR3 is made up of 13 amino acids. The V gene's germline CDR1 is DFQATT and CDR2 SNEGSKA (reference sequence). This CDR3 reads CSAAGQWANEQFF.

The genes are TRBV20-1 and TRBJ1-5; checking the TCRdb D call of TRBD1 is not possible without DNA. The germline V gene has CDR1 DFQATT and CDR2 SNEGSKA (reference sequence). CDR3 length equals 16 residues. This CDR3 is CSALKLDRGGNQPQHF.

This chain uses TRBV5-6 with TRBJ1-1; the D call of TRBD1 rests on TCRdb alone, since no DNA is present to check it. The CDR3 is 17 amino acids. Germline CDR1 reads SGHDT; CDR2 reads YYEEEE. The CDR3 loop is CASSLGDRVGLNTEAFF.

This CDR3 is CASSALRPGLSNYGYTF. The V gene is TRBV6-5, the J gene TRBJ1-2. CDR3 size: 17 residues. Germline V gene lookup returns CDR1 MNHEY and CDR2 SVGAGI.

The rearrangement links TRBV5-4 to TRBJ2-2. The CDR3 runs to 14 residues. Germline loops: CDR1 SGHNT, CDR2 YYREEE (reference sequence). CDR3 sequence reads: CASSSDRQTGELFF.

This chain connects TRBV19 to TRBJ2-1; TCRdb picks TRBD1, but there is no DNA to check that call. The CDR3 length is 15 residues. From germline, CDR1 is LNHDA and CDR2 SQIVND (reference sequence). CDR3 sequence: CASSDPYRDGNEQFF.

The chain is built from TRBV15 and TRBJ1-1. The CDR3 has 13 residues. The V gene's germline CDR1 is LNHNV and CDR2 YYDKDF (reference sequence). The CDR3 spells CATTLIRNTEAFF.

This chain uses TRBV5-1 with TRBJ2-2; TCRdb proposes TRBD1, but this gene call is untestable without DNA. The germline gives CDR1 SGHRS, CDR2 YFSETQ. The length of the CDR3 is 14 residues. CDR3 region: CASSLDGGTGELFF.

The rearrangement links TRBV10-3 to TRBJ1-6. Germline V gene data show CDR1 as ENHRY and CDR2 as SYGVKD. The CDR3 is made up of 12 amino acids. The CDR3 protein is CATRGGDSPLHF.